Included here is one T cell receptor beta chain sequence, with context. The protocol was immunoSEQ multiplex PCR, while the TCRdb copy is restricted to in-frame clones and leaves out a portion. The data hold roughly 10,000 clones, with 87% observed a single time. The V gene's germline CDR1 is SGHNT and CDR2 YYREEE (reference sequence). The CDR3 consists of 15 residues. V shed 4 bases and J 1 base; nucleotides not matched to a gene: 4. The sample originates from a study of blood T cell repertoires in COVID-19. The sequenced material came from peripheral blood. The TCR comes from a man aged 30 to 45 with active or convalescent COVID-19. J is TRBJ1-2 and V is TRBV5-4; TRBD1 matches at 10 bases. CDR3 protein: CASSRGQGLNYGYTF. The CDR3 nucleotides are TGTGCCAGCAGCCGGGGACAGGGGCTTAACTATGGCTACACCTTC. The full variable domain, in which reference TRBV5-4 and TRBJ1-2 provide the parts outside the CDR3, is ETGVTQSPTHLIKTRGQQVTLRCSSQSGHNTVSWYQQALGQGPQFIFQYYREEENGRGNFPPRFSGLQFPNYSSELNVNALELDDSALYLCASSRGQGLNYGYTFGSGTRLTVV.